One sample yielded the 7 T cell receptor beta chains listed below, sequenced in a study of CD8 T cells in ankylosing spondylitis. TCRdb independently ran MiXCR on the 5' RACE reads; one entry per CDR3 protein. The sample carries about 500,000 distinct CDR3 sequences, 5.3% recorded once. No antigen has been identified for these receptors. Study-level results: Made up of fewer than 10 highly homologous variants, a TCR beta motif appeared characteristic of ankylosing spondylitis blood.

The sequenced material came from blood, either unsorted or a sorted T cell fraction (not recorded which). These receptors all come from a male donor with ankylosing spondylitis.

This clonotype was counted many times. The CDR3 coding sequence is TGCAGTGCGCCTCGTGGGGGAGTGGCAGATACGCAGTATTTT. Protein sequence: CSAPRGGVADTQYF. The chain carries TRBV20-1 and TRBJ2-3; either TRBD1 or TRBD2 may supply D (5 bases each). Germline loops: CDR1 DFQATT, CDR2 SNEGSKA (reference sequence). The V gene lost 6 bases and the J gene lost 4 bases, with 17 bases spanning the gap. There are 14 residues in the CDR3.

In this sample, this clonotype turned up many times. The chain couples TRBV27 to TRBJ1-2; D not resolved. Germline values: CDR1 MNHEY, CDR2 SMNVEV (reference sequence). The CDR3 is 12 residues long. V dropped 7 bases and J dropped 4 bases, with 10 bases sitting between them. The CDR3 sequence is CASKAALYGYTF. CDR3 DNA sequence: TGTGCCAGCAAGGCAGCTCTCTATGGCTACACCTTC.

This clonotype was recorded at least ten times. This sequence joins TRBV20-1 and TRBJ2-1, with D tentatively TRBD2 (6 bases). The CDR3 runs 14 residues. Deletions cut 5 bases from V and 0 bases from J, with 11 bases between. Looked up from germline, CDR1 is DFQATT and CDR2 is SNEGSKA (reference sequence). The CDR3 loop reads CSAVAENSYNEQFF. The CDR3 nucleotides are TGCAGTGCTGTAGCGGAAAACTCCTACAATGAGCAGTTCTTC.

This clonotype appeared many times. This chain links TRBV15 with TRBJ1-2; D is possibly TRBD1 (5 bases). Germline V gene data show CDR1 as LNHNV and CDR2 as YYDKDF (reference sequence). The CDR3 length is 15 residues. Trimming pared 1 base from V and 0 bases from J, leaving 9 bases between. DNA for the CDR3: TGTGCCACCAGCAGAGGGACAACCGCTAACTATGGCTACACCTTC. Translated, it gives CATSRGTTANYGYTF.

This clonotype was seen many times. The chain combines TRBV5-1 with TRBJ2-5; no definite D call. The germline gives CDR1 SGHRS, CDR2 YFSETQ. The CDR3 extends over 14 amino acids. The V gene lost 4 bases and the J gene lost 0 bases, with 10 bases spanning the gap. The CDR3 DNA follows: TGCGCCAGCAGCCCGGACGGGTACCAAGAGACCCAGTACTTC. Amino acid sequence: CASSPDGYQETQYF.

This clonotype appeared many times. The gene calls are TRBV5-1 and TRBJ2-7; possibly TRBD1 for D (5 bases). Trimming shortened V by 5 bases and J by 3 bases, and 18 bases separated the two germline ends. The CDR3 length is 15 residues. Germline V CDR1 and CDR2: SGHRS, YFSETQ. In nucleotides, the CDR3 is TGCGCCAGCAGATTAACCCTCCAGGGTAGCTACGAGCAGTACTTC. Translating gives CASRLTLQGSYEQYF. Looking up the rest from reference TRBV5-1 and TRBJ2-7 gives the full variable domain: KAGVTQTPRYLIKTRGQQVTLSCSPISGHRSVSWYQQTPGQGLQFLFEYFSETQRNKGNFPGRFSGRQFSNSRSEMNVSTLELGDSALYLCASRLTLQGSYEQYFGPGTRLTVT.

In its sample, this clonotype was seen many times. CDR3 sequence (DNA): TGCGCCAGCAAAGAAGACGGACATCAGAACACTGAAGCTTTCTTT. Its translation: CASKEDGHQNTEAFF. V and J are TRBV5-1 and TRBJ1-1; tentatively, D is TRBD1 (5 bases). The length of the CDR3 is 15 residues. CDR1 and CDR2 from the germline V gene are SGHRS and YFSETQ. Between the trimmed V and J ends, which lost 6 bases and 1 base, there was a span of 16 bases.